This T cell receptor beta chain was sequenced during a study of low-dose radiotherapy and immunotherapy resistance in tumors. Study at large: One day prior to radiation and immunotherapy, intravenous cyclophosphamide at 200 mg/m2 was given, repeated every two weeks.

This clonotype occurred a few times. The V gene lost 5 bases and the J gene lost 8 bases, with 21 bases spanning the gap. Per the germline V gene, CDR1 is KGHSH and CDR2 is LQKENI. This CDR3 has 15 amino acids. The treatment that donors received included nivolumab, ipilimumab, aspirin, low-dose cyclophosphamide and low-dose radiotherapy. TRAV- and TRBV-specific primers primed first-strand cDNA, covering alpha and beta chains. With a V-primer adapter and a constant-region primer, TCRs were amplified for approximately 20 PCR cycles. TCRdb fed the reads into MiXCR, producing one record per CDR3 protein. The profile shows more than 12,000 distinct CDR3 sequences, about half of them singletons.

The V call is TRBV18, the J call TRBJ1-2; D call uncertain. This TCR was recovered from a human donor with advanced metastatic prostate, ovarian, gallbladder or colorectal cancer (not recorded which). This table probably holds off-target reads from a library built for another chain. CDR3 bases: TGTGCCAGCTCATCCATGGACGGTGCTATCGGAGGCTACACCTTC. It specifies CASSSMDGAIGGYTF.